This TCR beta chain derives from a study of CD8 T cells in ankylosing spondylitis. Study results and limitations: Matched synovial fluid from ankylosing spondylitis patients was reported to be enriched for disease-linked clones. Blood of patients with ankylosing spondylitis appeared to be characterized by a TCR beta motif of several highly homologous variants.

TCRdb called the 5' RACE reads again in MiXCR, with one record for every CDR3 protein. This table has a few hundred thousand distinct CDR3 sequences, about 20% appearing once. On this clonotype: The antigen is undetermined.

The clonotype originates from a male donor with ankylosing spondylitis. Material: blood, either unsorted or a sorted T cell fraction (not recorded which).

CDR3 coding DNA: TGTGCCAGCAGTGGGGGGACTAGCAACATCAATGAGCAGTTCTTC. Translation gives CASSGGTSNINEQFF. The V gene is TRBV2, the J gene TRBJ2-1; 9 bases align to TRBD2. V lost 4 bases to trimming and J lost 6 bases; unmatched junction nucleotides: 7. The CDR3 consists of 15 residues. CDR1 is SNHLY, CDR2 FYNNEI, per germline.